This T cell receptor (beta chain) was recorded in a study of blood T cell repertoires in COVID-19. Across the whole study: PBMCs, B-cell-depleted T cells, or T cells provided the cDNA or gDNA that made up the material.

Sequenced by immunoSEQ multiplex PCR; TCRdb stores in-frame clones only, minus some. The top ten clones hold 0.95% to 1.5% of a sample with tens of thousands of clones, more than 75% of them seen once. This clone has just a few counts. Other DNA sequences in this sample translate to the same CDR3. Sequencing was carried out using peripheral blood. The sequence derives from a woman in her sixties or seventies with acute or convalescent COVID-19.

CDR3 bases: TGTGCCAGCTCACCGGGACAGGGGGCTTATTCACCCCTCCACTTT. It encodes CASSPGQGAYSPLHF. The V and J genes are TRBV18 and TRBJ1-6; TRBD1 agrees at 12 bases. CDR3 size: 15 residues. J gave up 8 bases and V 3 bases, and 2 bases lay outside the gene matches. Germline CDR1 is KGHSH and CDR2 is LQKENI.